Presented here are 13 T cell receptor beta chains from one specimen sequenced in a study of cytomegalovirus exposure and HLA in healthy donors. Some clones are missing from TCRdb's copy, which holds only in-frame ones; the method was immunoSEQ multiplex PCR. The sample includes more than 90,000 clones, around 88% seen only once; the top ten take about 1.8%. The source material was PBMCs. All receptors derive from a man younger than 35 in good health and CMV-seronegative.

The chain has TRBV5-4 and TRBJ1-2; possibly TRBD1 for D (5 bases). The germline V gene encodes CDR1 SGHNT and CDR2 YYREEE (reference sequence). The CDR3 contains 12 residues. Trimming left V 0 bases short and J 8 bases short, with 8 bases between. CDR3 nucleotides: TGTGCCAGCAGCTTGGGGACATCCGGCTACACCTTC. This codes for CASSLGTSGYTF.

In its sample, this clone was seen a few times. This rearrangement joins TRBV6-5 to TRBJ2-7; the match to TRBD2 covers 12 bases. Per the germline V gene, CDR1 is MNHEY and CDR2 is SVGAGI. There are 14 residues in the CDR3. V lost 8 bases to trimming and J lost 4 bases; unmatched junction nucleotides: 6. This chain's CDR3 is CASWAGLAGYEQYF. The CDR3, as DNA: TGTGCCAGCTGGGCGGGACTAGCGGGTTACGAGCAGTACTTC.

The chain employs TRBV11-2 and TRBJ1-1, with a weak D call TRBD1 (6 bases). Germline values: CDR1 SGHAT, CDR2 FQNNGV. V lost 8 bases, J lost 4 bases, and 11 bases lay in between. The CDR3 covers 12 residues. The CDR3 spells CASRGAGTEAFF. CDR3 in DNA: TGTGCCAGCCGGGGGGCGGGCACTGAAGCTTTCTTT. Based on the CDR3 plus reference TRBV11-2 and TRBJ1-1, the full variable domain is EAGVAQSPRYKIIEKRQSVAFWCNPISGHATLYWYQQILGQGPKLLIQFQNNGVVDDSQLPKDRFSAERLKGVDSTLKIQPAKLEDSAVYLCASRGAGTEAFFGQGTRLTVV.

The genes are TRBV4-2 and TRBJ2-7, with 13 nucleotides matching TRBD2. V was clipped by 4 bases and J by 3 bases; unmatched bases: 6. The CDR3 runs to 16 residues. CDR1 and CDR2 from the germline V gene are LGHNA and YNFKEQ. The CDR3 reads CASSPKLAGGNYEQYF. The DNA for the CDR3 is TGTGCCAGCAGCCCGAAACTAGCGGGAGGGAACTACGAGCAGTACTTC.

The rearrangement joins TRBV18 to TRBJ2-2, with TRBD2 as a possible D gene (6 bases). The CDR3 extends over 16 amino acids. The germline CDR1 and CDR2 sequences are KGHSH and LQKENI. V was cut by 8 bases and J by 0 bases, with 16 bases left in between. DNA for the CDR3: TGTGCCAGCCAATACACCGGGACTTCGAACACCGGGGAGCTGTTTTTT. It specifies CASQYTGTSNTGELFF.

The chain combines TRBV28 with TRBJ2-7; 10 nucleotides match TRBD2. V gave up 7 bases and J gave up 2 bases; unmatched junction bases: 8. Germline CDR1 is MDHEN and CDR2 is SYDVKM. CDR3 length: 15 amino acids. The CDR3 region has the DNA TGTGCCAGCATCGTTAATCTAGCGGGGGCCTACGAGCAGTACTTC. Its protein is CASIVNLAGAYEQYF.

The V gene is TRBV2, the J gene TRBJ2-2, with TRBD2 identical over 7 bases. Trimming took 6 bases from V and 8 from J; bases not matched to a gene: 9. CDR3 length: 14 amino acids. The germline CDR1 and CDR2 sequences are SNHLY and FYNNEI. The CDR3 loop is CASSPISGAGELFF. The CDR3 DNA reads TGTGCCAGCAGCCCAATCAGCGGGGCTGGGGAGCTGTTTTTT.

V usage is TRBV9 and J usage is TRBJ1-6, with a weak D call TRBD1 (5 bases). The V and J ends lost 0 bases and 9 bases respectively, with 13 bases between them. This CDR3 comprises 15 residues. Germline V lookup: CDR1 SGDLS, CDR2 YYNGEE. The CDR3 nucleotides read TGTGCCAGCAGCGTAGAGGGCAGGGTGGGTTCACCCCTCCACTTT. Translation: CASSVEGRVGSPLHF.

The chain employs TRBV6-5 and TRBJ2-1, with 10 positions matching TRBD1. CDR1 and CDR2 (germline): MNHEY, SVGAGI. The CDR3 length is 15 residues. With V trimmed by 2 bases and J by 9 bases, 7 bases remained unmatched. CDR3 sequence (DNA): TGTGCCAGCAGTTACGGAGACAGGGGGCTCTTTGAGCAGTTCTTC. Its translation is CASSYGDRGLFEQFF.

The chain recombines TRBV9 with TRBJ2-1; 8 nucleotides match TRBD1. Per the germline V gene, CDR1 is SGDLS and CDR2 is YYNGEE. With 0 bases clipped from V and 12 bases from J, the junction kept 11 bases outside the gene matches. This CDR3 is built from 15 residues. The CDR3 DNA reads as TGTGCCAGCAGCGTAGATCCCAGCGCAGGGGGCTCGCAGTTCTTC. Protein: CASSVDPSAGGSQFF. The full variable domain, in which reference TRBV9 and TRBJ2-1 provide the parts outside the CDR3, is DSGVTQTPKHLITATGQRVTLRCSPRSGDLSVYWYQQSLDQGLQFLIQYYNGEERAKGNILERFSAQQFPDLHSELNLSSLELGDSALYFCASSVDPSAGGSQFFGPGTRLTVL.

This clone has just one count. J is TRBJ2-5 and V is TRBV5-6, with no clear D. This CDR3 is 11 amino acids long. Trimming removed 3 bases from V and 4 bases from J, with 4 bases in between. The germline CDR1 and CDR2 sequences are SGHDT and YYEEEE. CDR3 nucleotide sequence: TGTGCCAGCAGCTCGAGAGAGACCCAGTACTTC. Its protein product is CASSSRETQYF.

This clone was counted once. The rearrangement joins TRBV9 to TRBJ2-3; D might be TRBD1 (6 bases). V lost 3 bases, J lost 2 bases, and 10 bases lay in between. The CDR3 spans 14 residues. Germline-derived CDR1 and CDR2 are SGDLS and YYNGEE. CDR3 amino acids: CASSGGQTTDTQYF. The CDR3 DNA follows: TGTGCCAGCAGCGGAGGACAGACCACAGATACGCAGTATTTT.

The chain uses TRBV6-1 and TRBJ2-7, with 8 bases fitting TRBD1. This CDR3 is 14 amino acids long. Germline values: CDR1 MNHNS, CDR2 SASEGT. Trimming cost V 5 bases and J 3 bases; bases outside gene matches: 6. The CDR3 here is CASSTGGSNYEQYF. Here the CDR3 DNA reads TGTGCCAGCAGTACAGGGGGGTCAAACTACGAGCAGTACTTC.